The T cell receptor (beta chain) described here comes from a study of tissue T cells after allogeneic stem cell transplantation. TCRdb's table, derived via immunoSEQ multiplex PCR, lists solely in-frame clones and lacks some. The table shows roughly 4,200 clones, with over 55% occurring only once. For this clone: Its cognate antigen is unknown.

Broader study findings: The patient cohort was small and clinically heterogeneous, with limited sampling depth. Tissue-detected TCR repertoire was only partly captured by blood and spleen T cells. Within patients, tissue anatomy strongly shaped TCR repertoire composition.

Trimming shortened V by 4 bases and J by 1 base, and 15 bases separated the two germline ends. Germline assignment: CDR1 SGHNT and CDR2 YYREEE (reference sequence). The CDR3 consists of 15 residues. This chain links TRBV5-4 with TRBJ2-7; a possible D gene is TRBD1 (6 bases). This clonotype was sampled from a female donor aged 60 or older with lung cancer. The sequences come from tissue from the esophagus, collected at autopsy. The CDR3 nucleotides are TGTGCCAGCAGCCCAGGACAGATGAGTTCCTACGAGCAGTACTTC. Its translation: CASSPGQMSSYEQYF.